Listed here are 5 T cell receptor beta chains from one sample, sequenced in a study of identical twins. TCRdb redid the calling of the 5' RACE reads with MiXCR, one entry per CDR3 protein. This table has a few hundred thousand distinct CDR3 sequences, 10% to 15% appearing once. These data were also reused for a study on yellow fever vaccine responses in identical twins.

The specimen was CD8+ T cells sorted from blood. The source of these receptors is a woman under 30 in good health.

V usage is TRBV3-1 and J usage is TRBJ1-1, with TRBD1 matching over 9 bases. After removal of 1 base from V and 3 bases from J, the junction contained 15 bases not matched to a gene. CDR3 length: 19 amino acids. Germline loops: CDR1 LGHDT, CDR2 YNNKEL (reference sequence). Here the CDR3 DNA reads TGTGCCAGCAGCCAAGTCTCCGGGACAGGGTGGGTAGGGGACACTGAAGCTTTCTTT. Its protein is CASSQVSGTGWVGDTEAFF.

The rearrangement uses TRBV29-1 and TRBJ2-7; 10 positions agree with TRBD2. The CDR3 contains 16 residues. Germline-derived CDR1 and CDR2 are SQVTM and ANQGSEA. J was trimmed by 6 bases and V by 0 bases; bases with no gene match: 11. DNA for the CDR3: TGCAGCGTTGAAGATGTCGGCCTAGCGGGAGCTCCCGAGCAGTACTTC. The encoded protein is CSVEDVGLAGAPEQYF.

The V call is TRBV20-1, the J call TRBJ2-7; 7 bases match TRBD2. Germline CDR1 and CDR2: DFQATT and SNEGSKA (reference sequence). The junction had 6 bases not matched to a gene; V was cut back by 6 bases and J by 4 bases. CDR3 length: 12 residues. As DNA, the CDR3 is TGCAGTGCCCGACTAGCAGATTACGAGCAGTACTTC. This gives the protein CSARLADYEQYF.

This rearrangement joins TRBV7-8 to TRBJ2-5; TRBD2 agrees at 8 bases. The CDR3 loop spans 16 amino acids. J gave up 5 bases and V 8 bases, and 16 bases lay outside the gene matches. Germline CDR1 and CDR2: SGHVS and FQNEAQ. This chain's CDR3 is CASEKRGSRALETQYF. The CDR3 DNA reads TGTGCCAGCGAAAAGCGGGGGTCCCGGGCCCTCGAGACCCAGTACTTC.

This clonotype has at least ten counts. The chain is built from TRBV5-1 and TRBJ2-3, with 12 positions matching TRBD2. V lost 4 bases, J lost 3 bases, and 3 bases stayed unmatched. This CDR3 is 15 amino acids long. Germline V gene lookup returns CDR1 SGHRS and CDR2 YFSETQ. The CDR3, as DNA: TGCGCCAGCAGCACCGGACTAGCGGGGACAGATACGCAGTATTTT. Its protein is CASSTGLAGTDTQYF. The whole variable domain, remainder taken from reference TRBV5-1 and TRBJ2-3, is KAGVTQTPRYLIKTRGQQVTLSCSPISGHRSVSWYQQTPGQGLQFLFEYFSETQRNKGNFPGRFSGRQFSNSRSEMNVSTLELGDSALYLCASSTGLAGTDTQYFGPGTRLTVL.